This T cell receptor beta chain was recovered during a study of blood T cells in healthy people across ages. CDR1 is MGHDK and CDR2 is SYGVNS in the germline V gene. The CDR3 extends over 16 amino acids. The count of this clonotype is one. An end of the junction differs from the germline gene, which may be a read error. The authors ran a second PCR of about 6 to 11 cycles using a sample-barcoded 5' primer and a J-beta primer mix. Each of the cDNA molecules was tagged by a template-switch adaptor with 12 random nucleotides. A single record per CDR3 protein comes from TCRdb applying MiXCR to the 5' RACE reads. Among some 1.8 million distinct CDR3 sequences listed, around 40% were seen once.

The sequencing input was blood. The TCR was taken from a human donor in good health. The J gene is TRBJ1-2, the V gene TRBV25-1; 9 nucleotides line up with TRBD1. CDR3 loop: CASSVGQGGWNYDYTF. In nucleotides, the CDR3 is TGTGCCAGCAGCGTGGGACAGGGAGGATGGAACTATGACTACACCTTC.